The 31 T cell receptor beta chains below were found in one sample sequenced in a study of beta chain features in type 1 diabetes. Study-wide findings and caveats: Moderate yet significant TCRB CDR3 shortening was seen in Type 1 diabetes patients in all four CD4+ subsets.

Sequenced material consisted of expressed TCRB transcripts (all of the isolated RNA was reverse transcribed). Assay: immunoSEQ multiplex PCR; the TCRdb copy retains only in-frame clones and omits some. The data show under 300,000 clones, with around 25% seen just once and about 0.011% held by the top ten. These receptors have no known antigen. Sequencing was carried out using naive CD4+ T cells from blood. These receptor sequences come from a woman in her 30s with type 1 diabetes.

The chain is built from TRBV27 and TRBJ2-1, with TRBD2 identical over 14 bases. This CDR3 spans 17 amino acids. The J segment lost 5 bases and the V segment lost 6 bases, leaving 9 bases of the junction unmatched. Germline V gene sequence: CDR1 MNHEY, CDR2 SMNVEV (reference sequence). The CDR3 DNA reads TGTGCCAGCAGCTATAAACCGGGACTAGCGGGAGACAATGAGCAGTTCTTC. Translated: CASSYKPGLAGDNEQFF.

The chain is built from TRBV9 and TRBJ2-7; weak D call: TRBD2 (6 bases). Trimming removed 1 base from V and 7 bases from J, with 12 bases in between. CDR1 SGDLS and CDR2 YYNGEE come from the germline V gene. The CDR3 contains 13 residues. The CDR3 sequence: CASSVTEGYEQYF. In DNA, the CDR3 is TGTGCCAGCAGCGTAACGGAGGGTTATGAGCAGTACTTC.

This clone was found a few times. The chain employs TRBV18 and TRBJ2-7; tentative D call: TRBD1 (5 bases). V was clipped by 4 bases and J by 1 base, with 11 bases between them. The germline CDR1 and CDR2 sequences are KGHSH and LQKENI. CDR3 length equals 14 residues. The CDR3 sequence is CASSRPQGSYEQYF. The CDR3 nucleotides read TGTGCCAGCTCACGCCCGCAGGGATCCTACGAGCAGTACTTC.

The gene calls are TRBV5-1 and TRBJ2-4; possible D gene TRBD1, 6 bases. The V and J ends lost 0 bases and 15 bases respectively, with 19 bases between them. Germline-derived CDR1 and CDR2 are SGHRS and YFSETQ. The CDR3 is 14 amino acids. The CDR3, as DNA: TGCGCCAGCAGCTTGGCCCAGACCTTCGACAGGTGGTACTTC. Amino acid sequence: CASSLAQTFDRWYF.

The CDR3 sequence: CSVDCPGLNYEQYF. The CDR3 DNA follows: TGCAGCGTCGACTGCCCCGGACTCAACTACGAGCAGTACTTC. The genes are TRBV29-1 and TRBJ2-7, with D possibly TRBD2 on 5 matching bases. The CDR3 extends over 14 amino acids. Trimming shortened V by 6 bases and J by 3 bases, and 18 bases separated the two germline ends. The germline V gene has CDR1 SQVTM and CDR2 ANQGSEA.

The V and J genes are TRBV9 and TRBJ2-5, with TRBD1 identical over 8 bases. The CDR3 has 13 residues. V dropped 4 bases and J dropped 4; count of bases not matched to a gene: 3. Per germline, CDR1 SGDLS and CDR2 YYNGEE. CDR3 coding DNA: TGTGCCAGCAGCCGAGGACAGGGAGAGACCCAGTACTTC. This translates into CASSRGQGETQYF.

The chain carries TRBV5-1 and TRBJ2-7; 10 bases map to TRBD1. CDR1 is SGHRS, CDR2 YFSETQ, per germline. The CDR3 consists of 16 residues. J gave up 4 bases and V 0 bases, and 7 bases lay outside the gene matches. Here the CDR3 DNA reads TGCGCCAGCAGCTTGGGCATTGGGACAGGGGTATACGAGCAGTACTTC. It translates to CASSLGIGTGVYEQYF.

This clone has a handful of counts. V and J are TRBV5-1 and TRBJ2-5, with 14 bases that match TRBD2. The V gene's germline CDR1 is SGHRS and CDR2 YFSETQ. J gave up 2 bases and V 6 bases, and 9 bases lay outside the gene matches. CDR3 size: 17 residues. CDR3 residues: CASKRGLAGVSQETQYF. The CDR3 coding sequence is TGCGCCAGCAAGCGGGGACTAGCGGGAGTAAGTCAAGAGACCCAGTACTTC.

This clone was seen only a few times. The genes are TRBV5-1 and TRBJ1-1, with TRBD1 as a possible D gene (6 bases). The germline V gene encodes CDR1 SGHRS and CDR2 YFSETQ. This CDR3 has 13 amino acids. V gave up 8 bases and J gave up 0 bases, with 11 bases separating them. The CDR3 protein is CASNDRMNTEAFF. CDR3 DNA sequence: TGCGCCAGTAACGACAGGATGAACACTGAAGCTTTCTTT.

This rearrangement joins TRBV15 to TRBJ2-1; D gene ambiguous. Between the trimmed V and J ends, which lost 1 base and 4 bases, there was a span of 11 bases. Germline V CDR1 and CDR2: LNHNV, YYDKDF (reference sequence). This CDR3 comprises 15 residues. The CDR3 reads CATSRAGHVYNEQFF. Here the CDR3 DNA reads TGTGCCACCAGCAGAGCCGGTCACGTTTACAATGAGCAGTTCTTC.

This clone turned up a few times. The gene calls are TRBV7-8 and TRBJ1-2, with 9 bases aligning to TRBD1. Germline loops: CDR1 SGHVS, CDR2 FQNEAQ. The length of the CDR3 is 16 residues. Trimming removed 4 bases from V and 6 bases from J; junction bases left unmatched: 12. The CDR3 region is CASSSPRDRAVDGYTF. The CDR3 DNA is TGTGCCAGCAGCTCCCCGCGGGACAGGGCTGTCGATGGCTACACCTTC.

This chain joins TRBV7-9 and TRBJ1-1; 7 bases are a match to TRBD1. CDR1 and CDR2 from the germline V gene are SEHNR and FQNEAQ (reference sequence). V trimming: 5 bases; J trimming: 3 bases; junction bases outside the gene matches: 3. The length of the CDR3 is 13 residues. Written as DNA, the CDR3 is TGTGCCAGCAGCCCACAGGGGTACACTGAAGCTTTCTTT. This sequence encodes CASSPQGYTEAFF.

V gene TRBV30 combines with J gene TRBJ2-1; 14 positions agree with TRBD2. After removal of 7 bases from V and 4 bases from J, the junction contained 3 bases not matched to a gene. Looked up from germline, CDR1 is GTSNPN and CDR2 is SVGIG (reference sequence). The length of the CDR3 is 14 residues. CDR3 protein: CASRLAGGYNEQFF. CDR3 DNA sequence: TGTGCCTCGAGACTAGCGGGAGGGTACAATGAGCAGTTCTTC.

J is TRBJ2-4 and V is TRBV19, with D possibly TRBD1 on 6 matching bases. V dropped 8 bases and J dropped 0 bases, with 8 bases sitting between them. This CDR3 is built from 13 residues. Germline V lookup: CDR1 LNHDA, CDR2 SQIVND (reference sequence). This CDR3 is CASEDRAKNIQYF. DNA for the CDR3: TGTGCCAGTGAGGACAGAGCCAAAAACATTCAGTACTTC.

The CDR3 DNA reads as TGTGCCAGCACCACGACTAGCGGGGGCTCCTACAATGAGCAGTTCTTC. As protein: CASTTTSGGSYNEQFF. The genes are TRBV28 and TRBJ2-1; TRBD2 agrees at 12 bases. Per the germline V gene, CDR1 is MDHEN and CDR2 is SYDVKM. V shed 7 bases and J 0 bases; nucleotides not matched to a gene: 4. This CDR3 is 16 amino acids long.

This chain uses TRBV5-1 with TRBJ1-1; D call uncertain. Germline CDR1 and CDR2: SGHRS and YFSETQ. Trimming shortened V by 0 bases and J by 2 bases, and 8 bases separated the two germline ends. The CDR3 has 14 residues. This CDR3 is CASSLGVLNTEAFF. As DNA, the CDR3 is TGCGCCAGCAGCTTGGGTGTCCTAAACACTGAAGCTTTCTTT.

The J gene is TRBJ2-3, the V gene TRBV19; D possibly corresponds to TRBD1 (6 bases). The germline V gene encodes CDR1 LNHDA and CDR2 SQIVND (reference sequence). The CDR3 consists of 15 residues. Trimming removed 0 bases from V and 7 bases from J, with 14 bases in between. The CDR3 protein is CASSIDGTGWNTQYF. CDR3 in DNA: TGTGCCAGTAGTATAGATGGCACAGGGTGGAATACGCAGTATTTT.

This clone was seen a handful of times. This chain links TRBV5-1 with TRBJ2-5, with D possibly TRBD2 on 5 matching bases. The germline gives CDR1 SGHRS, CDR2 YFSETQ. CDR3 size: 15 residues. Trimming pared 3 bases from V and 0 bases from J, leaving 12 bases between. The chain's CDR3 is CASSSQWRDQETQYF. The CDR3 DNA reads TGCGCCAGCAGCTCGCAGTGGCGGGACCAAGAGACCCAGTACTTC.

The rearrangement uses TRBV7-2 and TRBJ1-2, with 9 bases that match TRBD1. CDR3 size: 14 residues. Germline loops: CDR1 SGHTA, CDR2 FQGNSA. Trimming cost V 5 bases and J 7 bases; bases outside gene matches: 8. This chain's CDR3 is CASSLGTGLFGYTF. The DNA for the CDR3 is TGTGCCAGCAGCCTCGGGACAGGGCTTTTTGGCTACACCTTC.

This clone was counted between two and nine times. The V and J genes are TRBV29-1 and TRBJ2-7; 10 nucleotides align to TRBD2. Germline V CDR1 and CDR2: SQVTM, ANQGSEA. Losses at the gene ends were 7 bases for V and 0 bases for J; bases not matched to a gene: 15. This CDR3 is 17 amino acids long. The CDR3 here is CSALGSTSGISSYEQYF. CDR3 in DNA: TGCAGCGCCCTGGGTTCAACTAGCGGGATATCCTCCTACGAGCAGTACTTC.

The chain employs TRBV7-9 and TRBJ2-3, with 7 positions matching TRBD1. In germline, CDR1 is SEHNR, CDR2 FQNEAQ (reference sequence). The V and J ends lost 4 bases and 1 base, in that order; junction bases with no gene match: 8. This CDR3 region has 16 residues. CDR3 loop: CASSSPGQRRTDTQYF. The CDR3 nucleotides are TGTGCCAGCAGCTCGCCGGGACAGCGCCGCACAGATACGCAGTATTTT.

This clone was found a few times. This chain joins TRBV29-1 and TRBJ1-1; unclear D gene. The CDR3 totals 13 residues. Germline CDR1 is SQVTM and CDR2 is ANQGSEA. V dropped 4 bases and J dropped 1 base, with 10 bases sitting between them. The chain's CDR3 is CSVARERNTEAFF. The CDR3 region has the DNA TGCAGCGTTGCCCGGGAAAGGAACACTGAAGCTTTCTTT.

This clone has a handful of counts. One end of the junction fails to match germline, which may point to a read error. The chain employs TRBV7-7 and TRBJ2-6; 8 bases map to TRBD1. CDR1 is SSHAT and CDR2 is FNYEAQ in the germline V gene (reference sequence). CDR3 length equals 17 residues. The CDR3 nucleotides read TGTGCTAGCAGCCTCAGGGGGCTTGATTCTGGGGCCAACGTCCTGACTTTC. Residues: CASSLRGLDSGANVLTF.

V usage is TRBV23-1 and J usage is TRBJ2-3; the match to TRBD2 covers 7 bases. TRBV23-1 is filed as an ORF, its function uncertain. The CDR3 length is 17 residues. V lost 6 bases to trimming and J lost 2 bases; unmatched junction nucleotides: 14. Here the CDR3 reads CASSPSRSSGNTDTQYF. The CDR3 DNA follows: TGCGCCAGCAGCCCCTCAAGGTCTAGCGGTAACACAGATACGCAGTATTTT.

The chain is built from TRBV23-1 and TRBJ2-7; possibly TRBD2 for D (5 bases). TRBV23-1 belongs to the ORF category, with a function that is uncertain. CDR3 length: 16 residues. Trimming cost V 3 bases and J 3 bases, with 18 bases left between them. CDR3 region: CASSHLLAQEVYEQYF. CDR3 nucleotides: TGCGCCAGCAGTCACCTGCTAGCCCAGGAGGTCTACGAGCAGTACTTC.

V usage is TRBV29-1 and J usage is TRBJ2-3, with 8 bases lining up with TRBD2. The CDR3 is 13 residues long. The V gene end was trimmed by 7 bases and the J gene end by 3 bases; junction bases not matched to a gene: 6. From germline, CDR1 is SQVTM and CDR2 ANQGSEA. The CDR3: CSGDREGTDTQYF. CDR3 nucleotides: TGCAGCGGGGACCGGGAGGGTACAGATACGCAGTATTTT.

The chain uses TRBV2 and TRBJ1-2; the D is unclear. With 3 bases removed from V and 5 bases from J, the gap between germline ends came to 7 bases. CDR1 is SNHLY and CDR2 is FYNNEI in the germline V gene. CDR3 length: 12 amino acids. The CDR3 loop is CASSERQYGYTF. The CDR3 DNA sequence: TGTGCCAGCAGTGAGAGGCAGTATGGCTACACCTTC.

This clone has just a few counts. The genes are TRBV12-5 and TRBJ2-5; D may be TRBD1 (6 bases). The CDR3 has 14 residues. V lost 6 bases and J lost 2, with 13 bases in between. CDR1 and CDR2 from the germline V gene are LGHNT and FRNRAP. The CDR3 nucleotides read TGTGCTAGTGGCCGGGGACAAGAACAAGAGACCCAGTACTTC. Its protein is CASGRGQEQETQYF.

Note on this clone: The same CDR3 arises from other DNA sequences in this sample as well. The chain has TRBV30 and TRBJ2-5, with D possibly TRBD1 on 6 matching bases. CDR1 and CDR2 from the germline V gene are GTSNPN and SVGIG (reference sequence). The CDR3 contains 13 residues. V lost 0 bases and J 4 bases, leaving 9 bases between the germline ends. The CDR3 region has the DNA TGTGCCTGGAGTGTAACAGGGAGAGAGACCCAGTACTTC. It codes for CAWSVTGRETQYF.

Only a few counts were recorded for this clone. CDR3 in amino acids: CASSQAGGPAQYF. The CDR3 bases are TGTGCCAGCAGCCAGGCAGGGGGCCCAGCCCAGTACTTC. The rearrangement links TRBV14 to TRBJ2-4, with 8 bases lining up with TRBD1. The V and J ends lost 3 bases and 13 bases, in that order; junction bases with no gene match: 8. CDR1 is SGHDN and CDR2 is FVKESK in the germline V gene. The CDR3 contains 13 residues.

The CDR3: CASRPSGSTDTQYF. The CDR3 nucleotides read TGTGCCAGCAGGCCTAGCGGAAGCACAGATACGCAGTATTTT. V is TRBV27 and J is TRBJ2-3, with TRBD2 matching over 7 bases. With 6 bases clipped from V and 0 bases from J, the junction kept 3 bases outside the gene matches. Germline CDR1 MNHEY, CDR2 SMNVEV (reference sequence). This CDR3 spans 14 amino acids.